This is a list of T cell receptor beta chains from one sample in a study of neurological immune-mediated disorders. TCRdb re-called the 5' RACE reads through MiXCR, storing one row per CDR3 protein. The sample lists 50,000 or so distinct CDR3 sequences; about 3.5% were seen once. The sequenced sample was PBMCs. The source of these receptors is a man aged 40-50 years with multiple sclerosis. Each CDR3 is given with its conserved first and last residue. A D gene is named only where the DNA matches it firmly. Where a row states a size, it is once, few, many or the class of an expanded clone; other rows omit it.

abundance: many; j_gene: TRBJ2-4; v_gene: TRBV20-1; d_gene: NA; CDR3nt: TGCAGTGCTAGAGGGGTAGCCAAAAACATTCAGTACTTC; CDR3aa: CSARGVAKNIQYF
abundance: many; j_gene: TRBJ2-5; v_gene: TRBV6-5; d_gene: NA; CDR3nt: TGTGCCAGCAGTTACTCGATAAGGGGGGGAGAGACCCAGTACTTC; CDR3aa: CASSYSIRGGETQYF
abundance: many; j_gene: TRBJ2-7; v_gene: TRBV20-1; d_gene: NA; CDR3nt: TGCAGTGCTAGAGATCCCCAGGCCAGGTCCATCTTC; CDR3aa: CSARDPQARSIF
abundance: many; j_gene: TRBJ2-7; v_gene: TRBV6-6; d_gene: NA; CDR3nt: TGTGCCAGCAGAGCCGCCCTAAACCGCTACGAGCAGTACTTC; CDR3aa: CASRAALNRYEQYF
abundance: many; j_gene: TRBJ1-6; v_gene: TRBV7-6; d_gene: NA; CDR3nt: TGTGCCAGCAGCTTAGGTCCACGGGAGAATTCACCCCTCCACTTT; CDR3aa: CASSLGPRENSPLHF
abundance: many; j_gene: TRBJ2-7; v_gene: TRBV5-1; d_gene: NA; CDR3nt: TGCGCCAGCAGCCCAGGGGCCGAGCAGTACTTC; CDR3aa: CASSPGAEQYF
abundance: many; j_gene: TRBJ1-2; v_gene: TRBV20-1; d_gene: TRBD1; CDR3nt: TGCAGTGCTAGATGGACAGGAGACTATGGCTACACCTTC; CDR3aa: CSARWTGDYGYTF
abundance: NA; j_gene: TRBJ2-3; v_gene: TRBV28; d_gene: NA; CDR3nt: TGTGCCAGCAGCCAACCGGGACTTGACACAGATACGCAGTATTTT; CDR3aa: CASSQPGLDTDTQYF
abundance: many; j_gene: TRBJ1-1; v_gene: TRBV29-1; d_gene: NA; CDR3nt: TGCAGCGTTGAACCGGGACAAATAAACACTGAAGCTTTCTTT; CDR3aa: CSVEPGQINTEAFF
abundance: many; j_gene: TRBJ2-3; v_gene: TRBV10-2; d_gene: TRBD2; CDR3nt: TGCGCCAGCAGCGGACTAGCGGACAGCACAGATACGCAGTATTTT; CDR3aa: CASSGLADSTDTQYF
abundance: many; j_gene: TRBJ2-4; v_gene: TRBV5-1; d_gene: NA; CDR3nt: TGCGCCAGCAGCTTGGCAGGGGCCATGGACATTCAGTACTTC; CDR3aa: CASSLAGAMDIQYF
abundance: many; j_gene: TRBJ2-5; v_gene: TRBV10-3; d_gene: NA; CDR3nt: TGTGCCACTACCCCCAGATACCAAGAGACCCAGTACTTC; CDR3aa: CATTPRYQETQYF
abundance: many; j_gene: TRBJ1-5; v_gene: TRBV7-3; d_gene: NA; CDR3nt: TGTGCCAGCATTTTCATGAGGGTCGGTGGCAATCAGCCCCAGCATTTT; CDR3aa: CASIFMRVGGNQPQHF
abundance: many; j_gene: TRBJ2-2; v_gene: TRBV12-3/TRBV12-4; d_gene: NA; CDR3nt: TGTGCCAGCAGTCCAACAGGGTCCGGGGAGCTGTTTTTT; CDR3aa: CASSPTGSGELFF
abundance: many; j_gene: TRBJ2-7; v_gene: TRBV20-1; d_gene: NA; CDR3nt: TGCAGTGCTCAAACAGGGACCTCCCTGACCTACGAGCAGTACTTC; CDR3aa: CSAQTGTSLTYEQYF
abundance: few; j_gene: TRBJ1-5; v_gene: TRBV18; d_gene: NA; CDR3nt: TGTGCCAGCTCACCAATGGACCCCCGTGCGGGGCAGCCCCAGAATTTT; CDR3aa: CASSPMDPRAGQPQNF
abundance: many; j_gene: TRBJ1-4; v_gene: TRBV7-9; d_gene: NA; CDR3nt: TGTGCCAGCAGCTTAGAAGCAACTAATGAAAAACTGTTTTTT; CDR3aa: CASSLEATNEKLFF
abundance: many; j_gene: TRBJ1-1; v_gene: TRBV14; d_gene: NA; CDR3nt: TGTGCCAGCAGCCAAGTTGCGGGAAGGAACACTGAAGCTTTCTTT; CDR3aa: CASSQVAGRNTEAFF
abundance: few; j_gene: TRBJ2-2; v_gene: TRBV6-6; d_gene: TRBD2; CDR3nt: TGTGCCAGCATCCCGGGGGGGCGGACCGGGGAGCTGTTTTTT; CDR3aa: CASIPGGRTGELFF
abundance: many; j_gene: TRBJ2-7; v_gene: TRBV7-9; d_gene: TRBD1; CDR3nt: TGTGCCAGCAGCCTGGACAGGGGAAGTGGGCAGTACTTC; CDR3aa: CASSLDRGSGQYF
abundance: many; j_gene: TRBJ1-2; v_gene: TRBV10-3; d_gene: NA; CDR3nt: TGTGCCATCATGGACGGAGAGAACTATGGCTACACCTTC; CDR3aa: CAIMDGENYGYTF
abundance: many; j_gene: TRBJ1-6; v_gene: TRBV12-3/TRBV12-4; d_gene: NA; CDR3nt: TGTGCCAGTAGATCAGGGGATCTTAATTCACCCCTCCACTTT; CDR3aa: CASRSGDLNSPLHF
abundance: many; j_gene: TRBJ2-7; v_gene: TRBV12-3/TRBV12-4; d_gene: NA; CDR3nt: TGTGCCAGCAGTTTATACGTCTACGAGCAGTACTTC; CDR3aa: CASSLYVYEQYF
abundance: many; j_gene: TRBJ2-5; v_gene: TRBV12-3/TRBV12-4; d_gene: NA; CDR3nt: TGTGCCAGCAGTAAGACGACAGAGTGGTTAAAAGAGACCCAGTACTTC; CDR3aa: CASSKTTEWLKETQYF
abundance: NA; j_gene: TRBJ2-5; v_gene: TRBV18; d_gene: NA; CDR3nt: TGTGCCAGCTCCCTGCCCCGGGACCAAGAGACCCAGTACTTC; CDR3aa: CASSLPRDQETQYF
abundance: many; j_gene: TRBJ1-2; v_gene: TRBV12-3/TRBV12-4; d_gene: TRBD1; CDR3nt: TGTGCCAGCAGTTCGGGACAGGGCTATGGCTACACCTTC; CDR3aa: CASSSGQGYGYTF
abundance: many; j_gene: TRBJ2-1; v_gene: TRBV7-6; d_gene: TRBD1; CDR3nt: TGTGCCAGCAGCTTAACCGGACAGGGGGCGAATGAGCAGTTCTTC; CDR3aa: CASSLTGQGANEQFF
abundance: many; j_gene: TRBJ2-7; v_gene: TRBV20-1; d_gene: NA; CDR3nt: TGCAGTGCTAGGGGCCAGTTGAACTACGAGCAGTACTTC; CDR3aa: CSARGQLNYEQYF
abundance: NA; j_gene: TRBJ2-1; v_gene: TRBV19; d_gene: TRBD2; CDR3nt: TGTGCCAGTACTATAAGCGGGGGGGTTTACAATGAGCAGTTCTTC; CDR3aa: CASTISGGVYNEQFF
abundance: NA; j_gene: TRBJ2-7; v_gene: TRBV3-1; d_gene: NA; CDR3nt: TGTGCCAGCAGCCAAGGGGGCGGGCGGGACTACGAGCAGTACTTC; CDR3aa: CASSQGGGRDYEQYF
abundance: few; j_gene: TRBJ1-3; v_gene: TRBV29-1; d_gene: NA; CDR3nt: TGCAGCGTTGAAAGTGCGGCGGGGGGAAACACCATATATTTT; CDR3aa: CSVESAAGGNTIYF
abundance: many; j_gene: TRBJ1-2; v_gene: TRBV7-2; d_gene: TRBD1; CDR3nt: TGTGCCAGCAGCGTCACAGGGGTGGGTGGCTACACCTTC; CDR3aa: CASSVTGVGGYTF
abundance: many; j_gene: TRBJ2-4; v_gene: TRBV5-1; d_gene: TRBD1; CDR3nt: TGCGCCAGCAGCGTAGTACCCGGGACAGGAAACATTCAGTACTTC; CDR3aa: CASSVVPGTGNIQYF
abundance: many; j_gene: TRBJ2-3; v_gene: TRBV10-2; d_gene: TRBD2; CDR3nt: TGCGCCAGCAGTGAGGGGAGGGGCCTCGTTCCGGTCACAGATACGCAGTATTTT; CDR3aa: CASSEGRGLVPVTDTQYF
abundance: many; j_gene: TRBJ2-1; v_gene: TRBV9; d_gene: NA; CDR3nt: TGTGCCAGCAGCGTAGAAACAGCCCAAACACACAATGAGCAGTTCTTC; CDR3aa: CASSVETAQTHNEQFF
abundance: few; j_gene: TRBJ1-5; v_gene: TRBV3-1; d_gene: TRBD1; CDR3nt: TGTGCCAGCAGCCAAGACCTGGGACAGCTCAATCAGCCCCAGCATTTT; CDR3aa: CASSQDLGQLNQPQHF
abundance: many; j_gene: TRBJ2-1; v_gene: TRBV12-3/TRBV12-4; d_gene: TRBD1; CDR3nt: TGTGCCAGCAGTCCCCTGACAGGGGGCCACAATGAGCAGTTCTTC; CDR3aa: CASSPLTGGHNEQFF
abundance: many; j_gene: TRBJ1-1; v_gene: TRBV9; d_gene: NA; CDR3nt: TGTGCCAGCAGCGTAGCGGGCGCAGGGAACACTGAAGCTTTCTTT; CDR3aa: CASSVAGAGNTEAFF
abundance: few; j_gene: TRBJ2-1; v_gene: TRBV7-2; d_gene: NA; CDR3nt: TGTGCCAGCAGCTTATCGACTAGAGGGGGTAATGAGCAGTTCTTC; CDR3aa: CASSLSTRGGNEQFF
abundance: many; j_gene: TRBJ2-1; v_gene: TRBV3-1; d_gene: NA; CDR3nt: TGTGCCAGCAGCCAAGGGTCGAACCCAGGGTATGAGCAGTTCTTC; CDR3aa: CASSQGSNPGYEQFF
abundance: NA; j_gene: TRBJ1-1; v_gene: TRBV29-1; d_gene: NA; CDR3nt: TGCAGCGTTGATCAACTCGGAGTGATAAGGGCTTTCTTT; CDR3aa: CSVDQLGVIRAFF
abundance: many; j_gene: TRBJ2-7; v_gene: TRBV3-1; d_gene: TRBD2; CDR3nt: TGTGCCAGCAGCCAAGCCTCCAGCGGGGGTTACGAGCAGTACTTC; CDR3aa: CASSQASSGGYEQYF
abundance: many; j_gene: TRBJ2-7; v_gene: TRBV5-1; d_gene: NA; CDR3nt: TGCGCCAGCAGCTATTCCATCGACAGCCACTACGAGCAGTACTTC; CDR3aa: CASSYSIDSHYEQYF
abundance: many; j_gene: TRBJ1-5; v_gene: TRBV20-1; d_gene: NA; CDR3nt: TGCAGTGCCCAGGGTGAGAGCAATCAGCCCCAGCATTTT; CDR3aa: CSAQGESNQPQHF
abundance: many; j_gene: TRBJ1-2; v_gene: TRBV27; d_gene: NA; CDR3nt: TGTGCCAGCAGACCCGAGGGGATTGGGGGCTACACCTTC; CDR3aa: CASRPEGIGGYTF
abundance: many; j_gene: TRBJ2-3; v_gene: TRBV9; d_gene: NA; CDR3nt: TGTGCCAGCAGCGTTTATCGGCGGGTGACAGATACGCAGTATTTT; CDR3aa: CASSVYRRVTDTQYF
abundance: many; j_gene: TRBJ1-1; v_gene: TRBV6-6; d_gene: NA; CDR3nt: TGTGCCAGCAGTTACAGGACTGTCATGAACACTGAAGCTTTCTTT; CDR3aa: CASSYRTVMNTEAFF
abundance: many; j_gene: TRBJ2-1; v_gene: TRBV12-3/TRBV12-4; d_gene: TRBD1; CDR3nt: TGTGCCAGCACCCCTGTGGGACAGGGGACTTACAATGAGCAGTTCTTC; CDR3aa: CASTPVGQGTYNEQFF
abundance: many; j_gene: TRBJ2-7; v_gene: TRBV5-1; d_gene: TRBD1; CDR3nt: TGCGCCAGCAGCTTGGGACAGGGGGGCTACGAGCAGTACTTC; CDR3aa: CASSLGQGGYEQYF
abundance: many; j_gene: TRBJ1-1; v_gene: TRBV6-6; d_gene: NA; CDR3nt: TGTGCCAGCAGTTACCCTCGGGGCAGGGCGAACACTGAAGCTTTCTTT; CDR3aa: CASSYPRGRANTEAFF
abundance: many; j_gene: TRBJ1-3; v_gene: TRBV4-1; d_gene: NA; CDR3nt: TGCGCCAGCAGCCAAGGGGGGACGGCCTCTGGAAACACCATATATTTT; CDR3aa: CASSQGGTASGNTIYF
abundance: many; j_gene: TRBJ2-3; v_gene: TRBV5-1; d_gene: NA; CDR3nt: TGCGCCAGCAAACGGGCCCCGTCTAGCACAGATACGCAGTATTTT; CDR3aa: CASKRAPSSTDTQYF
abundance: many; j_gene: TRBJ2-3; v_gene: TRBV14; d_gene: NA; CDR3nt: TGTGCCAGCAGCCAATTTGGCGCAGATACGCAGTATTTT; CDR3aa: CASSQFGADTQYF
abundance: NA; j_gene: TRBJ1-6; v_gene: TRBV7-2; d_gene: NA; CDR3nt: NA; CDR3aa: CASSLVWGTGSPPLNF
abundance: many; j_gene: TRBJ2-7; v_gene: TRBV12-3/TRBV12-4; d_gene: NA; CDR3nt: TGTGCCAGCAGCCCAGGGGCTAACGAGCAGTACTTC; CDR3aa: CASSPGANEQYF